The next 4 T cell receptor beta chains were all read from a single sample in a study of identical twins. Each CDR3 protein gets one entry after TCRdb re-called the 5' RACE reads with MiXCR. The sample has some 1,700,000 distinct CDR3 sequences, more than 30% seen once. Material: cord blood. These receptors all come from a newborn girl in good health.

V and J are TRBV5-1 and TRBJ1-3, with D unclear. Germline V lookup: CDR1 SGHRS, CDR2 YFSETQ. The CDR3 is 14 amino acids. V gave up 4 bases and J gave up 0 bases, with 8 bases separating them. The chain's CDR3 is CASSPRVSGNTIYF. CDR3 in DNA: TGCGCCAGCAGCCCAAGGGTCTCTGGAAACACCATATATTTT.

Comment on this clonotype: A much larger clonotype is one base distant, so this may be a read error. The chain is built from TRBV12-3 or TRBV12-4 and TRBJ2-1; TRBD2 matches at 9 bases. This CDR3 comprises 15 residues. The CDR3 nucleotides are TGTACCAGCAACTTAGCGGGAGTGAGGTACAATGAGCAGTTCTTC. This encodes CTSNLAGVRYNEQFF.

The CDR3 loop reads CASSRTVGTDTQYF. CDR3 sequence (DNA): TGTGCCAGCTCACGGACAGTAGGGACAGATACGCAGTATTTT. V and J are TRBV18 and TRBJ2-3; possible D gene TRBD1, 6 bases. Trimming shortened V by 4 bases and J by 3 bases, and 11 bases separated the two germline ends. The CDR3 covers 14 residues. The germline V gene has CDR1 KGHSH and CDR2 LQKENI.

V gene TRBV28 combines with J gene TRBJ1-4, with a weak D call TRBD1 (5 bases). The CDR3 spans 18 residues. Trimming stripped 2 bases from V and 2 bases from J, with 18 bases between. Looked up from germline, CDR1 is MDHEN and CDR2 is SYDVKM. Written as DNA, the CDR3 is TGTGCCAGCAGTTTAGGGCTGCAGGGCCGTTGGACTAATGAAAAACTGTTTTTT. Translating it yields CASSLGLQGRWTNEKLFF.